The clone carrying this TCR beta chain was counted ten times or more. Its antigen is unknown. TCRdb redid the calling of the 5' RACE reads with MiXCR, one entry per CDR3 protein. The table records 84,000 or so distinct CDR3 sequences, about 4.3% of them present only once. This entry belongs to a study of neurological immune-mediated disorders. Documented time point: longitudinal time-point 3. There are 15 residues in the CDR3. The germline V gene has CDR1 SGHRS and CDR2 YFSETQ. V dropped 4 bases and J dropped 7; count of bases not matched to a gene: 12. Points from the study as a whole: The repertoires of 18 of 34 multiple sclerosis patients fell into one related-CDR3 cluster (a possible signature) under phylogenetic grouping. Among expanded clones, no CDR3 amino acid sequences were shared across subjects, a pattern suggesting private repertoires in all groups.

The TCR comes from an older woman with multiple sclerosis. The sample was PBMCs. This chain uses TRBV5-1 with TRBJ2-7; 9 bases align to TRBD1. The CDR3 coding sequence is TGCGCCAGCAGCCCAAGGACAGGGGAAGTCAGAGAGCAGTACTTC. This codes for CASSPRTGEVREQYF.